This is a list of T cell receptor beta chains from one sample in a study of blood T cell repertoires in COVID-19. Produced via immunoSEQ multiplex PCR; TCRdb's table is partial and in-frame only. This table has some 150,000 clones, about 86% appearing once. The sequenced material came from peripheral blood. The source of these receptors is a man in his late teens or twenties with active or convalescent COVID-19. Both conserved end residues are part of each CDR3. Fields, in order: clone size, D gene, V gene, J gene, CDR3 protein, CDR3 DNA. A D gene is named only where the DNA matches it firmly. Clone size is given for some rows only: seen once, a few or many times, or a class if the clone is expanded.

clone size: .
D gene: TRBD2
V gene: TRBV4-2
J gene: TRBJ2-3
CDR3 protein: CASSTYFGLAGPTSTDTQYF
CDR3 DNA: TGTGCCAGCAGCACCTACTTCGGACTAGCGGGCCCGACTAGCACAGATACGCAGTATTTT

clone size: .
D gene: .
V gene: TRBV12-3/TRBV12-4
J gene: TRBJ1-4
CDR3 protein: CASGYSRTEKLFF
CDR3 DNA: TGTGCCAGCGGCTATTCCAGGACAGAAAAACTGTTTTTT

clone size: .
D gene: .
V gene: TRBV19
J gene: TRBJ1-5
CDR3 protein: CASGLGGMAQHF
CDR3 DNA: TGTGCCAGCGGGTTGGGGGGAATGGCCCAGCATTTT

clone size: .
D gene: .
V gene: TRBV18
J gene: TRBJ2-7
CDR3 protein: CASSPPSFYEQYF
CDR3 DNA: TGTGCCAGCTCACCACCTTCTTTTTACGAGCAGTACTTC

clone size: .
D gene: TRBD1
V gene: TRBV4-3
J gene: TRBJ2-5
CDR3 protein: CASSQGQGAWETQYF
CDR3 DNA: TGCGCCAGCAGCCAAGGCCAGGGGGCTTGGGAGACCCAGTACTTC

clone size: medium-sized
D gene: TRBD1
V gene: TRBV30
J gene: TRBJ2-6
CDR3 protein: CAWSVTGGSGANVLTF
CDR3 DNA: TGTGCCTGGAGTGTAACAGGGGGCTCTGGGGCCAACGTCCTGACTTTC

clone size: few
D gene: TRBD1
V gene: TRBV4-1
J gene: TRBJ1-6
CDR3 protein: CASSEGGRGSSYNSPLHF
CDR3 DNA: TGCGCCAGCAGCGAAGGGGGCAGGGGAAGCTCCTATAATTCACCCCTCCACTTT

clone size: .
D gene: TRBD1
V gene: TRBV2
J gene: TRBJ2-7
CDR3 protein: CASSPEQGNEQYF
CDR3 DNA: TGTGCCAGCAGCCCGGAACAGGGGAACGAGCAGTACTTC

clone size: .
D gene: .
V gene: TRBV5-1
J gene: TRBJ1-1
CDR3 protein: CASSLGHRAGTEAFF
CDR3 DNA: TGCGCCAGCAGCTTGGGGCACAGGGCGGGCACTGAAGCTTTCTTT

clone size: .
D gene: .
V gene: TRBV4-3
J gene: TRBJ1-2
CDR3 protein: CASSLDRLHGYTF
CDR3 DNA: TGCGCCAGCAGCCTGGACAGATTGCATGGCTACACCTTC

clone size: .
D gene: TRBD1
V gene: TRBV28
J gene: TRBJ1-2
CDR3 protein: CASTMGQMRGYTF
CDR3 DNA: TGTGCCAGCACCATGGGACAGATGAGAGGCTACACCTTC

clone size: .
D gene: TRBD1
V gene: TRBV6-5
J gene: TRBJ2-7
CDR3 protein: CASSQGVSYEQYF
CDR3 DNA: TGTGCCAGCAGCCAGGGGGTGTCCTACGAGCAGTACTTC

clone size: .
D gene: .
V gene: TRBV16
J gene: TRBJ1-2
CDR3 protein: CASSHPAGDDYTF
CDR3 DNA: TGTGCCAGCAGCCACCCAGCAGGGGATGACTACACCTTC

clone size: .
D gene: TRBD1
V gene: TRBV28
J gene: TRBJ1-6
CDR3 protein: CASSGQGDRSPLHF
CDR3 DNA: TGTGCCAGCAGCGGACAGGGGGATCGGTCACCCCTCCACTTT

clone size: .
D gene: TRBD1
V gene: TRBV16
J gene: TRBJ1-1
CDR3 protein: CASSHSSTGGTEAFF
CDR3 DNA: TGTGCCAGCAGCCACTCCTCGACAGGGGGCACTGAAGCTTTCTTT

clone size: .
D gene: TRBD1
V gene: TRBV2
J gene: TRBJ1-3
CDR3 protein: CASRGTGVGNTIYF
CDR3 DNA: TGTGCCAGCAGAGGAACAGGGGTTGGAAACACCATATATTTT

clone size: medium-sized
D gene: .
V gene: TRBV9
J gene: TRBJ1-3
CDR3 protein: CASSAPTGNSGNTIYF
CDR3 DNA: TGTGCCAGCAGCGCCCCAACAGGGAACTCTGGAAACACCATATATTTT

clone size: .
D gene: .
V gene: TRBV5-4
J gene: TRBJ1-4
CDR3 protein: CASSLTGTELFF
CDR3 DNA: TGTGCCAGCAGCTTGACAGGAACGGAACTGTTTTTT

clone size: .
D gene: TRBD2
V gene: TRBV4-1
J gene: TRBJ2-2
CDR3 protein: CASSQGGRATGGELFF
CDR3 DNA: TGCGCCAGCAGCCAAGGCGGGAGGGCGACAGGCGGGGAGCTGTTTTTT

clone size: .
D gene: .
V gene: TRBV6-2/TRBV6-3
J gene: TRBJ2-7
CDR3 protein: CASSYLSGGPYEQYF
CDR3 DNA: TGTGCCAGCAGTTACCTATCGGGGGGCCCCTACGAGCAGTACTTC

clone size: few
D gene: .
V gene: TRBV3-1/TRBV3-2
J gene: TRBJ1-1
CDR3 protein: CASSQDPGLNTEAFF
CDR3 DNA: TGTGCCAGCAGCCAAGATCCGGGGTTGAACACTGAAGCTTTCTTT

clone size: once
D gene: .
V gene: TRBV24-1
J gene: TRBJ2-2
CDR3 protein: CATSDPRNTGELFF
CDR3 DNA: TGTGCCACCAGTGACCCCAGAAACACCGGGGAGCTGTTTTTT

clone size: .
D gene: .
V gene: TRBV18
J gene: TRBJ1-1
CDR3 protein: CASSPRTDRGNTEAFF
CDR3 DNA: TGTGCCAGCTCACCCAGGACAGACAGAGGGAACACTGAAGCTTTCTTT

clone size: .
D gene: TRBD1
V gene: TRBV29-1
J gene: TRBJ2-4
CDR3 protein: CSVGFDRGRDIQYF
CDR3 DNA: TGCAGCGTTGGGTTTGACAGGGGGCGGGACATTCAGTACTTC

clone size: .
D gene: .
V gene: TRBV9
J gene: TRBJ1-6
CDR3 protein: CASSVATVGSPLHF
CDR3 DNA: TGTGCCAGCAGCGTAGCAACAGTGGGCTCACCCCTCCACTTT

clone size: few
D gene: TRBD2
V gene: TRBV30
J gene: TRBJ2-1
CDR3 protein: CAWSVVAGGAEQFF
CDR3 DNA: TGTGCCTGGAGTGTGGTAGCGGGAGGGGCTGAGCAGTTCTTC

clone size: .
D gene: .
V gene: TRBV18
J gene: TRBJ2-5
CDR3 protein: CASSPSKKTQYF
CDR3 DNA: TGTGCCAGCTCACCATCTAAAAAGACCCAGTACTTC

clone size: many
D gene: TRBD1
V gene: TRBV6-4
J gene: TRBJ2-3
CDR3 protein: CASSAGTGERADTQYF
CDR3 DNA: TGTGCCAGCAGTGCCGGGACAGGGGAAAGGGCAGATACGCAGTATTTT

clone size: few
D gene: .
V gene: TRBV16
J gene: TRBJ1-3
CDR3 protein: CASSQFVAPGNTIYF
CDR3 DNA: TGTGCCAGCAGCCAATTTGTAGCCCCTGGAAACACCATATATTTT

clone size: .
D gene: .
V gene: TRBV28
J gene: TRBJ2-1
CDR3 protein: CASSPHSNNEQFF
CDR3 DNA: TGTGCCAGCAGTCCCCACAGCAACAATGAGCAGTTCTTC

clone size: .
D gene: .
V gene: TRBV29-1
J gene: TRBJ2-7
CDR3 protein: CSALGRTSYEQYF
CDR3 DNA: TGCAGCGCACTAGGGCGGACGTCCTACGAGCAGTACTTC

clone size: .
D gene: TRBD2
V gene: TRBV11-3
J gene: TRBJ2-7
CDR3 protein: CASSLVPAPGGEQYF
CDR3 DNA: TGTGCCAGCAGCTTAGTCCCCGCCCCGGGGGGGGAGCAGTACTTC

clone size: .
D gene: .
V gene: TRBV5-1
J gene: TRBJ2-3
CDR3 protein: CASSSRGREADTQYF
CDR3 DNA: TGCGCCAGCAGCTCCAGGGGTCGTGAGGCAGATACGCAGTATTTT

clone size: .
D gene: TRBD2
V gene: TRBV13
J gene: TRBJ2-3
CDR3 protein: CASSPGGRDTQYF
CDR3 DNA: TGTGCCAGCAGCCCGGGGGGGAGAGATACGCAGTATTTT

clone size: .
D gene: TRBD1
V gene: TRBV5-1
J gene: TRBJ1-1
CDR3 protein: CASSLSAGGTEAFF
CDR3 DNA: TGCGCCAGCAGCTTGTCGGCAGGGGGGACTGAAGCTTTCTTT

clone size: .
D gene: TRBD1
V gene: TRBV5-1
J gene: TRBJ2-5
CDR3 protein: CASRGTGQETQYF
CDR3 DNA: TGCGCCAGCAGGGGGACAGGGCAAGAGACCCAGTACTTC

clone size: .
D gene: .
V gene: TRBV7-2
J gene: TRBJ1-1
CDR3 protein: CASSFKQGTEAFF
CDR3 DNA: TGTGCCAGCAGCTTTAAGCAGGGCACTGAAGCTTTCTTT

clone size: .
D gene: TRBD1
V gene: TRBV19
J gene: TRBJ1-2
CDR3 protein: CASFRRQGSDGYTF
CDR3 DNA: TGTGCCAGTTTCCGGAGACAGGGGAGTGATGGCTACACCTTC

clone size: .
D gene: .
V gene: TRBV28
J gene: TRBJ2-1
CDR3 protein: CASRTGLYNEQFF
CDR3 DNA: TGTGCCAGCAGGACGGGACTCTACAATGAGCAGTTCTTC

clone size: .
D gene: .
V gene: TRBV6-5
J gene: TRBJ2-3
CDR3 protein: CASSPSEKTQYF
CDR3 DNA: TGTGCCAGCAGCCCGTCCGAGAAGACGCAGTATTTT

clone size: .
D gene: .
V gene: TRBV24-1
J gene: TRBJ2-5
CDR3 protein: CATSDPGQTGETQYF
CDR3 DNA: TGTGCCACCAGTGACCCAGGACAGACCGGGGAGACCCAGTACTTC